The rows below give T cell receptor beta chains drawn from one sample of a study of T-cell reconstitution after alpha-beta-depleted transplantation in children. One entry per CDR3 protein, called by TCRdb with MiXCR from the PCR reads. The sample holds almost 600,000 distinct CDR3 sequences; more than 20% are singletons and the top ten take approximately 39%. The sequences come from PBMCs, collected before TCRalphabeta/CD19-depleted stem cell transplant. All receptors come from a boy younger than two with Wiskott-Aldrich syndrome, due to receive a stem cell transplant. Each CDR3 is given with its conserved first and last residue. A D gene is named only where the DNA matches it firmly. Some rows mark clone size as missing; the rest say once, few, many or name a class of expanded clone.

TRBD1	TRBV3-1	NA	TRBJ1-1	CASRPYRGDMNTEAFF	TGTGCCAGCAGACCCTACAGGGGCGATATGAACACTGAAGCTTTCTTT
NA	TRBV20-1	few	TRBJ2-3	CSAREGQVSTDTQYF	TGCAGTGCTAGAGAGGGGCAGGTTAGCACAGATACGCAGTATTTT
TRBD2	TRBV14	few	TRBJ2-5	CASSQEPSGGNGETQYF	TGTGCCAGCAGCCAAGAGCCTAGCGGGGGTAACGGGGAGACCCAGTACTTC
TRBD2	TRBV5-1	NA	TRBJ2-4	CASSFLAGGENIQYF	TGCGCCAGCAGCTTTCTAGCGGGCGGCGAGAACATTCAGTACTTC
NA	TRBV29-1	NA	TRBJ1-4	CSPLKGGGEKLFF	TGCAGCCCCTTGAAGGGGGGCGGTGAAAAACTGTTTTTT
NA	TRBV24-1	NA	TRBJ2-1	CATSATGRSSYNEQFF	TGTGCCACCAGTGCGACAGGCCGAAGCTCCTACAATGAGCAGTTCTTC
NA	TRBV29-1	few	TRBJ2-5	CSVGTETQYF	TGCAGCGTCGGCACAGAGACCCAGTACTTC
TRBD2	TRBV7-9	few	TRBJ2-1	CASSTGTSGNNEQFF	TGTGCCAGCAGCACCGGGACTAGCGGGAATAACGAGCAGTTCTTC
TRBD1	TRBV2	NA	TRBJ2-1	CASRDRSDEQFF	TGTGCCAGCAGGGACAGGAGCGATGAGCAGTTCTTC
NA	TRBV25-1	NA	TRBJ1-3	CASSDPYSGNTIYF	TGTGCCAGCAGTGATCCCTACTCTGGAAACACCATATATTTT
NA	TRBV9	few	TRBJ2-2	CASSVAVGLNTGELFF	TGTGCCAGCAGCGTAGCTGTGGGACTCAACACCGGGGAGCTGTTTTTT
NA	TRBV4-1	many	TRBJ2-6	CASSQGTARFSGANVLTF	TGCGCCAGCAGCCAGGGGACTGCCCGCTTCTCTGGGGCCAACGTCCTGACTTTC
TRBD1	TRBV3-1	NA	TRBJ2-5	CASSRGPTDETQYF	TGTGCCAGCAGCAGGGGGCCAACTGATGAGACCCAGTACTTC
TRBD2	TRBV7-8	NA	TRBJ2-1	CASSLVWEGIYNEQFF	TGTGCCAGCAGCTTAGTATGGGAGGGCATCTACAATGAGCAGTTCTTC
TRBD1	TRBV28	NA	TRBJ2-3	CASSLTSGGQARSLDTQYF	TGTGCCAGCAGTTTAACGTCCGGCGGACAGGCCCGATCATTGGATACGCAGTATTTT
NA	TRBV5-1	NA	TRBJ2-1	CASSLGTGGLASGRNEQFF	TGCGCCAGCAGCTTGGGGACAGGGGGCCTCGCTAGCGGGAGGAATGAGCAGTTCTTC
TRBD2	TRBV24-1	few	TRBJ2-1	CATSDPLAVSYNEQFF	TGTGCCACCAGTGATCCCCTAGCGGTCTCCTACAATGAGCAGTTCTTC
TRBD2	TRBV7-2	NA	TRBJ2-1	CASSSYPTSGRQFF	TGTGCCAGCAGCTCCTACCCGACTAGCGGGAGGCAGTTCTTC
NA	TRBV25-1	NA	TRBJ1-1	CASSVSGGVNAEAFF	TGTGCCAGCAGTGTCTCCGGGGGCGTAAACGCTGAAGCTTTCTTT
NA	TRBV4-1	many	TRBJ1-4	CASSPRFIATNEKLFF	TGCGCCAGCAGCCCCCGCTTCATTGCAACTAATGAAAAACTGTTTTTT
TRBD1	TRBV6-1	NA	TRBJ2-1	CASSARQGAAWYNEQFF	TGTGCCAGCAGTGCCAGACAGGGGGCCGCTTGGTACAATGAGCAGTTCTTC
NA	TRBV5-1	NA	TRBJ2-5	CASSHQGPQETQYF	TGCGCCAGCAGCCATCAGGGCCCCCAAGAGACCCAGTACTTC
TRBD2	TRBV12-3/TRBV12-4	NA	TRBJ2-6	CASSSGLASSGANVLTF	TGTGCCAGCAGTTCGGGACTAGCGAGCTCTGGGGCCAACGTCCTGACTTTC
TRBD1	TRBV28	NA	TRBJ2-7	CASSFTGALSYEQYF	TGTGCCAGCAGTTTTACAGGGGCTCTCTCCTACGAGCAGTACTTC
TRBD1	TRBV5-1	few	TRBJ1-5	CASSETGTGNQPQHF	TGCGCCAGCAGCGAAACCGGGACAGGGAATCAGCCCCAGCATTTT
NA	TRBV11-2	few	TRBJ2-1	CASSLERLVNEQFF	TGTGCCAGCAGCTTAGAACGGCTTGTCAATGAGCAGTTCTTC
NA	TRBV5-1	NA	TRBJ2-1	CASSFRVGGHEQFF	TGCGCCAGCAGCTTCAGGGTAGGAGGGCATGAGCAGTTCTTC
NA	TRBV28	few	TRBJ2-1	CASSAFSLGSYNEQFF	TGTGCCAGCAGCGCCTTCTCCCTAGGCTCCTACAATGAGCAGTTCTTC
TRBD1	TRBV30	NA	TRBJ1-5	CAWSRTGLGNQPQHF	TGTGCCTGGAGCCGGACAGGGTTGGGCAATCAGCCCCAGCATTTT
NA	TRBV20-1	NA	TRBJ2-7	CSHLRGGEQYF	TGCAGTCACCTCAGGGGTGGCGAGCAGTACTTC
NA	TRBV14	few	TRBJ1-2	CASSQGRSYGYTF	TGTGCCAGCAGCCAAGGGAGGAGCTATGGCTACACCTTC
NA	TRBV20-1	NA	TRBJ2-4	CSASRQGGLKNIQYF	TGCAGTGCTTCGCGCCAGGGGGGCCTCAAAAACATTCAGTACTTC
NA	TRBV20-1	NA	TRBJ1-2	CSAINTISYGYTF	TGCAGTGCTATCAATACAATTTCCTATGGCTACACCTTC
NA	TRBV7-3	few	TRBJ2-3	CASSHPDPALSTDTQYF	TGTGCCAGCAGCCACCCCGACCCAGCACTTAGCACAGATACGCAGTATTTT
TRBD2	TRBV7-2	NA	TRBJ2-5	CASSWTRKETQYF	TGTGCCAGCAGCTGGACTAGAAAAGAGACCCAGTACTTC
TRBD1	TRBV11-2	few	TRBJ2-2	CASSVTETGGSGELFF	TGTGCCAGCAGCGTCACGGAGACAGGGGGCAGCGGGGAGCTGTTTTTT
NA	TRBV29-1	NA	TRBJ2-5	CSVGDLGGETQYF	TGCAGCGTTGGGGATCTCGGGGGAGAGACCCAGTACTTC
NA	TRBV5-1	few	TRBJ2-1	CASSLGRGPPVINEQFF	TGCGCCAGCAGCTTAGGCAGGGGCCCACCGGTTATCAATGAGCAGTTCTTC
NA	TRBV20-1	NA	TRBJ2-7	CSALGHPIFYEQYF	TGCAGTGCTCTGGGACACCCCATTTTCTACGAGCAGTACTTC
TRBD2	TRBV5-1	few	TRBJ2-1	CASTLHAGGPYNEQFF	TGCGCCAGCACCCTTCATGCGGGAGGGCCCTACAATGAGCAGTTCTTC
NA	TRBV28	NA	TRBJ2-7	CASSSSWASLAIHYEQYF	TGTGCCAGCAGTTCCTCATGGGCAAGTTTGGCCATCCACTACGAGCAGTACTTC